The 22 T cell receptor beta chains reported below all come from one sample, sequenced in a study of blood T cell repertoires in COVID-19. Libraries were prepared by immunoSEQ multiplex PCR; TCRdb keeps only in-frame clonotypes and omits some of them. This table holds roughly 75,000 clones, approximately 80% found once. Material for sequencing was peripheral blood. These receptor sequences come from a man between 45 and 60 years old with acute or convalescent COVID-19.

This clone was recorded only once. V is TRBV6-2 or TRBV6-3 and J is TRBJ1-5; 8 nucleotides line up with TRBD1. The CDR3 totals 14 residues. The trim removed 4 bases at V and 4 bases at J, leaving 3 bases unmatched. CDR1 and CDR2 from the germline V gene are MNHEY and SVGEGT. CDR3 in amino acids: CASSLDRANQPQHF. The CDR3 nucleotides read TGTGCCAGCAGTTTGGACAGGGCGAATCAGCCCCAGCATTTT.

This chain uses TRBV7-2 with TRBJ2-3; tentative D call: TRBD2 (6 bases). There are 15 residues in the CDR3. With 1 base removed from V and 2 bases from J, the gap between germline ends came to 10 bases. The germline gives CDR1 SGHTA, CDR2 FQGNSA. The CDR3: CASSLGRGPTDTQYF. DNA of the CDR3: TGTGCCAGCAGCTTAGGGCGGGGCCCCACAGATACGCAGTATTTT.

V gene TRBV9 combines with J gene TRBJ2-1; D call uncertain. Trimming took 2 bases from V and 4 from J, leaving 7 bases between them. CDR1 and CDR2 from the germline V gene are SGDLS and YYNGEE. There are 13 residues in the CDR3. CDR3 nucleotide sequence: TGTGCCAGCAGCGTTGAGGATTACAATGAGCAGTTCTTC. It translates to CASSVEDYNEQFF.

The V call is TRBV11-1, the J call TRBJ2-7, with 9 positions matching TRBD2. Germline trimming cut 8 bases from V and 2 bases from J; bases unmatched to any gene: 4. The CDR3 totals 13 residues. Germline V gives CDR1 SGHAT, CDR2 FQDESV (reference sequence). CDR3 loop: CASRLAGTYEQYF. In nucleotides, the CDR3 is TGTGCCAGCCGTCTAGCGGGAACCTACGAGCAGTACTTC.

This rearrangement joins TRBV6-5 to TRBJ1-2, with unresolved D. The V end lost 0 bases, the J end lost 4 bases, and 12 bases lay between the germline ends. Germline CDR1 is MNHEY and CDR2 is SVGAGI. The CDR3 extends over 15 amino acids. The CDR3 sequence is CASSYSKRVGYGYTF. DNA of the CDR3: TGTGCCAGCAGTTACTCTAAGCGAGTCGGCTATGGCTACACCTTC.

The chain uses TRBV28 and TRBJ2-7; D is ambiguous. Trimming took 2 bases from V and 0 from J, leaving 8 bases between them. The CDR3 is 14 amino acids. Germline-derived CDR1 and CDR2 are MDHEN and SYDVKM. In DNA form, the CDR3 reads TGTGCCAGCAGTTTAAACCGGGTCTCCTACGAGCAGTACTTC. Its translation: CASSLNRVSYEQYF.

This clone was detected only once. The rearrangement uses TRBV18 and TRBJ2-7; 10 positions match TRBD2. V shed 3 bases and J 5 bases; nucleotides not matched to a gene: 7. Germline CDR1 and CDR2: KGHSH and LQKENI. The CDR3 spans 15 residues. DNA of the CDR3: TGTGCCAGCTCACCCCGGCCTAGCGGGAGCCACGAGCAGTACTTC. Translated: CASSPRPSGSHEQYF.

This sequence joins TRBV11-2 and TRBJ2-3; TRBD2 aligns across 11 bases. Germline V CDR1 and CDR2: SGHAT, FQNNGV. Trimming took 1 base from V and 2 from J; bases not matched to a gene: 8. The CDR3 consists of 18 residues. The CDR3 loop reads CASSLGLLAGENTDTQYF. For the CDR3, the DNA is TGTGCCAGCAGCTTAGGGTTACTAGCGGGAGAAAACACAGATACGCAGTATTTT.

V and J are TRBV27 and TRBJ2-7, with 9 bases matching TRBD1. Germline V gives CDR1 MNHEY, CDR2 SMNVEV (reference sequence). J lost 3 bases, V lost 5 bases, and 8 bases had no gene match. The CDR3 is 15 residues long. CDR3 residues: CASSLGTGINYEQYF. The CDR3, as DNA: TGTGCCAGCAGTCTCGGGACAGGGATCAACTACGAGCAGTACTTC.

The chain links TRBV19 to TRBJ2-5; 10 bases are a match to TRBD1. V shed 5 bases and J 5 bases; nucleotides not matched to a gene: 11. The length of the CDR3 is 16 residues. Germline lookup yields CDR1 LNHDA and CDR2 SQIVND (reference sequence). Here the CDR3 reads CASSYRLGTGVETQYF. The CDR3 bases are TGTGCCAGTAGTTACCGCCTCGGGACAGGGGTTGAGACCCAGTACTTC.

V and J are TRBV7-2 and TRBJ1-5, with 9 bases aligning to TRBD1. The junction had 8 bases not matched to a gene; V was cut back by 5 bases and J by 6 bases. CDR3 length: 15 residues. CDR1 is SGHTA and CDR2 is FQGNSA in the germline V gene. DNA for the CDR3: TGTGCCAGCAGCAGGGACAGGGCCTCTGGTCAGCCCCAGCATTTT. It encodes CASSRDRASGQPQHF. The full variable domain, rest sourced from reference TRBV7-2 and TRBJ1-5, is GAGVSQSPSNKVTEKGKDVELRCDPISGHTALYWYRQSLGQGLEFLIYFQGNSAPDKSGLPSDRFSAERTGGSVSTLTIQRTQQEDSAVYLCASSRDRASGQPQHFGDGTRLSIL.

The chain employs TRBV2 and TRBJ1-6; 7 positions match TRBD1. The CDR3 loop spans 16 amino acids. Germline CDR1 and CDR2: SNHLY and FYNNEI. The V gene end was trimmed by 7 bases and the J gene end by 8 bases; junction bases not matched to a gene: 14. CDR3: CASIRGEGARDSPLHF. As DNA, the CDR3 is TGTGCCAGCATCCGCGGTGAGGGGGCGAGGGATTCACCCCTCCACTTT.

This chain connects TRBV19 to TRBJ1-5; D is uncertain. Germline V CDR1 and CDR2: LNHDA, SQIVND (reference sequence). The CDR3 is 14 residues long. The ends were cut back, 10 bases at V and 3 bases at J, with 16 bases in the middle. This chain's CDR3 is CATSWAGDNQPQHF. CDR3 coding DNA: TGTGCCACGTCGTGGGCGGGAGACAATCAGCCCCAGCATTTT.

This rearrangement joins TRBV5-1 to TRBJ2-3, with a weak D call TRBD1 (6 bases). This CDR3 spans 14 amino acids. The V and J ends lost 4 bases and 1 base respectively, with 10 bases between them. Germline loops: CDR1 SGHRS, CDR2 YFSETQ. CDR3 sequence (DNA): TGCGCCAGCAGCACGGACAGCCGCACAGATACGCAGTATTTT. Encoded protein: CASSTDSRTDTQYF.

The rearrangement uses TRBV6-5 and TRBJ2-3; 7 bases align to TRBD2. Germline CDR1 and CDR2: MNHEY and SVGAGI. The CDR3 runs 13 residues. J gave up 2 bases and V 10 bases, and 6 bases lay outside the gene matches. The CDR3 DNA reads TGTGCCACCGAGCGGGGCCTCACAGATACGCAGTATTTT. Encoded protein: CATERGLTDTQYF.

This clone has a handful of counts. The rearrangement uses TRBV7-2 and TRBJ2-1, with a weak D call TRBD2 (5 bases). Trimming removed 2 bases from V and 10 bases from J, with 15 bases in between. This CDR3 region has 14 residues. CDR1 is SGHTA, CDR2 FQGNSA, per germline. The CDR3: CASSLLLVKKEQFF. The CDR3 DNA follows: TGTGCCAGCAGCTTACTACTAGTCAAGAAAGAGCAGTTCTTC.

The chain carries TRBV10-3 and TRBJ1-4; tentatively, D is TRBD1 (5 bases). This CDR3 region has 14 residues. Germline V gene lookup returns CDR1 ENHRY and CDR2 SYGVKD. The ends were cut back, 6 bases at V and 7 bases at J, with 15 bases in the middle. The CDR3 DNA is TGTGCCATCAGAGATCAGGGAAATAGTGAAAAACTGTTTTTT. It encodes CAIRDQGNSEKLFF.

The chain combines TRBV30 with TRBJ1-6, with D unclear. Germline V gene data show CDR1 as GTSNPN and CDR2 as SVGIG (reference sequence). The CDR3 sequence is 11 residues long. The germline V and J ends were trimmed by 2 bases and 11 bases, with 7 bases remaining between them. Here the CDR3 reads CAWSLEPPLHF. The CDR3 DNA sequence: TGTGCCTGGAGTTTAGAGCCACCCCTCCACTTT.

The chain employs TRBV27 and TRBJ1-5; 11 bases line up with TRBD1. Germline loops: CDR1 MNHEY, CDR2 SMNVEV (reference sequence). The CDR3 extends over 14 amino acids. After removal of 5 bases from V and 6 bases from J, the junction contained 3 bases not matched to a gene. CDR3 nucleotides: TGTGCCAGCAGTCTGGGGACAGGGGGTCAGCCCCAGCATTTT. It codes for CASSLGTGGQPQHF.

The chain has TRBV5-1 and TRBJ1-2; D is unclear. From germline, CDR1 is SGHRS and CDR2 YFSETQ. V shed 5 bases and J shed 0 bases, with 8 bases lying between them. The CDR3 consists of 13 residues. Here the CDR3 reads CASSLTSNYGYTF. The CDR3 region has the DNA TGCGCCAGCAGTCTGACATCTAACTATGGCTACACCTTC.

The rearrangement uses TRBV6-5 and TRBJ1-3, with no clear D. The germline V gene has CDR1 MNHEY and CDR2 SVGAGI. V shed 2 bases and J shed 1 base, with 6 bases lying between them. This CDR3 is 14 amino acids long. This CDR3 reads CASSYAGSGNTIYF. In nucleotides, the CDR3 is TGTGCCAGCAGTTACGCGGGTTCTGGAAACACCATATATTTT.

CDR3 in amino acids: CASSIYPQGGEQYF. In DNA form, the CDR3 reads TGTGCCAGTAGTATTTATCCGCAGGGCGGCGAGCAGTACTTC. The genes are TRBV19 and TRBJ2-7; tentative D call: TRBD1 (5 bases). V lost 3 bases, J lost 6 bases, and 15 bases lay in between. The CDR3 is made up of 14 amino acids. Germline loops: CDR1 LNHDA, CDR2 SQIVND (reference sequence).